These T cell receptor beta chains were read from a single sample in a study of T cells expressing NK-cell markers. TCRdb processed the 5' RACE reads again and assigns one entry to each CDR3 protein, with no DNA. The table counts around 260,000 distinct CDR3 sequences; more than 3.5% lies in the top ten. The sequenced sample consisted of blood T cells: a sorted CD56 or NKG2C T cell subset, CD4+ or CD8+ T cells, or bulk PBMC T cells (not recorded which). Receptor source: a woman aged 18-70 years in good health. Each CDR3 is given with its conserved first and last residue. Each record gives: V gene, J gene, CDR3 protein.

v_call: TRBV14; j_call: TRBJ2-5; cdr3_aa: CASSQGARSETQYF
v_call: TRBV6-2/TRBV6-3; j_call: TRBJ1-5; cdr3_aa: CASSSGVAPHGRQPQHF
v_call: TRBV7-2; j_call: TRBJ2-1; cdr3_aa: CASSLGLAVFNEQFF
v_call: TRBV7-6; j_call: TRBJ2-3; cdr3_aa: CASSLDPGLGLDWDTQYF
v_call: TRBV11-2; j_call: TRBJ2-5; cdr3_aa: CASSRAPWETQYF
v_call: TRBV7-7; j_call: TRBJ2-5; cdr3_aa: CASSLTRQETQYF
v_call: TRBV4-3; j_call: TRBJ2-6; cdr3_aa: CASSQESRVALFPGANVLTF
v_call: TRBV7-2; j_call: TRBJ2-1; cdr3_aa: CASSLGTSGSYNEQFF
v_call: TRBV18; j_call: TRBJ2-7; cdr3_aa: CASSPLFGQSYEQYF
v_call: TRBV24-1; j_call: TRBJ2-5; cdr3_aa: CATSDFGPGQGKTQYF
v_call: TRBV24-1; j_call: TRBJ2-1; cdr3_aa: CATSDTRGSYRHGNEQFF
v_call: TRBV10-3; j_call: TRBJ2-6; cdr3_aa: CAISKDFSGANVLTF
v_call: TRBV7-2; j_call: TRBJ2-7; cdr3_aa: CASSRWSGTYEQYF
v_call: TRBV20-1; j_call: TRBJ2-3; cdr3_aa: CSARVSGGRARTDTQYF
v_call: TRBV19; j_call: TRBJ1-1; cdr3_aa: CASNMGGTEAFF
v_call: TRBV7-2; j_call: TRBJ2-5; cdr3_aa: CASSLKNSQETQYF
v_call: TRBV7-3; j_call: TRBJ2-3; cdr3_aa: CASSSSGTGTDTQYF
v_call: TRBV18; j_call: TRBJ2-6; cdr3_aa: CASSPWTGRSGANVLTF
v_call: TRBV12-3/TRBV12-4; j_call: TRBJ2-3; cdr3_aa: CASSPEDTQYF
v_call: TRBV20-1; j_call: TRBJ2-5; cdr3_aa: CSARTQGTGRETQYF
v_call: TRBV7-2; j_call: TRBJ2-1; cdr3_aa: CASSLRPLRENEQFF
v_call: TRBV5-1; j_call: TRBJ2-7; cdr3_aa: CASIESTGLAGGEQYF
v_call: TRBV2; j_call: TRBJ1-4; cdr3_aa: CASSSDIGKLFF
v_call: TRBV5-1; j_call: TRBJ1-2; cdr3_aa: CASSLTTGTGAYGYTF
v_call: TRBV4-3; j_call: TRBJ1-1; cdr3_aa: CASSQGRGQGNTEAFF
v_call: TRBV30; j_call: TRBJ2-7; cdr3_aa: CAWSLERAREQYF
v_call: TRBV4-3; j_call: TRBJ2-7; cdr3_aa: CASSQDALDPYEQYF
v_call: TRBV20-1; j_call: TRBJ2-1; cdr3_aa: CSAEGAKGANEQFF
v_call: TRBV7-2; j_call: TRBJ2-7; cdr3_aa: CASSPRRVAYEQYF
v_call: TRBV4-2; j_call: TRBJ1-2; cdr3_aa: CASSQRGDSGRGYTF
v_call: TRBV20-1; j_call: TRBJ1-6; cdr3_aa: CSARRDGGNTPLHF
v_call: TRBV11-2; j_call: TRBJ2-3; cdr3_aa: CASSLTAGVSTDTQYF
v_call: TRBV7-2; j_call: TRBJ1-2; cdr3_aa: CASSLAAGGGNGYTF
v_call: TRBV7-2; j_call: TRBJ2-3; cdr3_aa: CASSLPGQGDLDTQYF
v_call: TRBV7-2; j_call: TRBJ2-1; cdr3_aa: CASSLEGGFANEQFF
v_call: TRBV7-2; j_call: TRBJ2-3; cdr3_aa: CASSYGGSSSDTQYF
v_call: TRBV4-2; j_call: TRBJ2-1; cdr3_aa: CASSAPGTSTEQFF
v_call: TRBV11-2; j_call: TRBJ2-1; cdr3_aa: CASSFLPGNNEQFF
v_call: TRBV12-3/TRBV12-4; j_call: TRBJ2-1; cdr3_aa: CASGGSGDEQFF
v_call: TRBV29-1; j_call: TRBJ2-1; cdr3_aa: CSVRDTLRYNEQFF
v_call: TRBV7-8; j_call: TRBJ2-3; cdr3_aa: CASSLNRGDTDTQYF
v_call: TRBV18; j_call: TRBJ2-1; cdr3_aa: CASSQGALYNEQFF